The 5 T cell receptor beta chains below all came from one sample that was sequenced in a study of human T cells and chemical hapten exposure. This sample's time point: patch test 3, about 24 weeks after DPC sensitization. Treatment indicated: therapeutic diphenylcyclopropenone sensitization with weekly scalp DPC. From the RACE reads, TCRdb called clonotypes with MiXCR, one entry per CDR3 protein. Counted here are roughly 90,000 distinct CDR3 sequences, roughly a tenth occurring once; the ten biggest clones make up about 0.95%. The source material was whole blood, sampled in connection with sensitization to the hapten diphenylcyclopropenone (DPC). Receptors were obtained from a woman between 25 and 40 years old with alopecia areata. Some clones in this sample may be carry-over from other donors' samples.

This clonotype was detected many times. The rearrangement joins TRBV14 to TRBJ1-6; 10 nucleotides align to TRBD1. Trimming at V came to 4 bases and at J to 0 bases, leaving 0 bases not matched to a gene. CDR1 and CDR2 (germline): SGHDN, FVKESK. This CDR3 comprises 16 residues. CDR3 coding DNA: TGTGCCAGCAGCCGGACAGGGGGCTCCTATAATTCACCCCTCCACTTT. Amino acids: CASSRTGGSYNSPLHF.

This chain links TRBV4-1 with TRBJ1-4; 7 positions match TRBD1. J was trimmed by 4 bases and V by 0 bases; bases with no gene match: 8. The CDR3 length is 17 residues. The germline CDR1 and CDR2 sequences are MGHRA and YSYEKL. The CDR3 protein is CASSQEYRGRGNEKLFF. The CDR3 region has the DNA TGCGCCAGCAGCCAAGAATATAGGGGGCGAGGTAATGAAAAACTGTTTTTT.

This clonotype was seen more than once but under ten times. V usage is TRBV20-1 and J usage is TRBJ2-1, with a weak D call TRBD2 (6 bases). The CDR3 contains 15 residues. The V gene's germline CDR1 is DFQATT and CDR2 SNEGSKA (reference sequence). The V gene lost 5 bases and the J gene lost 0 bases, with 14 bases spanning the gap. This CDR3 is CSAGGIDASYNEQFF. DNA of the CDR3: TGCAGTGCTGGGGGGATTGACGCCTCCTACAATGAGCAGTTCTTC.

In its sample, this clonotype was seen a few times. The junction departs from germline at one end; a sequencing error may be responsible. The V gene is TRBV10-3, the J gene TRBJ2-1; 8 bases fit TRBD2. Germline values: CDR1 ENHRY, CDR2 SYGVKD. The CDR3 runs to 14 residues. CDR3 amino acids: CVIKSGGPYNEQFF. The CDR3, as DNA: TGTGTCATCAAGTCGGGGGGGCCCTACAATGAGCAGTTCTTC.

This clonotype was recorded at least ten times. The chain combines TRBV28 with TRBJ1-4; D is perhaps TRBD1 (5 bases). The germline V gene has CDR1 MDHEN and CDR2 SYDVKM. V was trimmed by 10 bases and J by 3 bases, leaving 18 bases between them. The CDR3 totals 15 residues. The CDR3 nucleotides read TGTGCCATCGGGCCGGGGGGAAGGTCTAATGAAAAACTGTTTTTT. It encodes CAIGPGGRSNEKLFF. The entire variable domain, with the rest obtained from reference TRBV28 and TRBJ1-4, is as follows: DVKVTQSSRYLVKRTGEKVFLECVQDMDHENMFWYRQDPGLGLRLIYFSYDVKMKEKGDIPEGYSVSREKKERFSLILESASTNQTSMYLCAIGPGGRSNEKLFFGSGTQLSVL.